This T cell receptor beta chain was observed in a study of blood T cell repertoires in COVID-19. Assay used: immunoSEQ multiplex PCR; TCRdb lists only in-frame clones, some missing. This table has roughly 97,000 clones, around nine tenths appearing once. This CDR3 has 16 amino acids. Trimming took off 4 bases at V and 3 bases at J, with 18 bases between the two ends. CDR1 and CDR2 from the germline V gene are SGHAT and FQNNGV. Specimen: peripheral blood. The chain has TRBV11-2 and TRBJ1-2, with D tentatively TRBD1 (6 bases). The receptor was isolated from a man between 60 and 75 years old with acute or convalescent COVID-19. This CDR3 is CASSSSGTLGHYGYTF. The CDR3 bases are TGTGCCAGCAGCTCATCCGGGACACTCGGACACTATGGCTACACCTTC.